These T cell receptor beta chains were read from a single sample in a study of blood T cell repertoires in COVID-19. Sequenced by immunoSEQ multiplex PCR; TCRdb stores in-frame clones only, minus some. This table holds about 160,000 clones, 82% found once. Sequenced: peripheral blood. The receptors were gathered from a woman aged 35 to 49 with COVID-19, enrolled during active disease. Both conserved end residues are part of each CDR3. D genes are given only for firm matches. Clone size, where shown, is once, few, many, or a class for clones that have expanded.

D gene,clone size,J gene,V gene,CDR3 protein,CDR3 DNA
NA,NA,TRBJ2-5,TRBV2,CASSAPWGEQETQYF,TGTGCCAGCAGTGCCCCCTGGGGGGAGCAAGAGACCCAGTACTTC
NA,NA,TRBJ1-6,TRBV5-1,CASSLVDSRNSPLHF,TGCGCCAGCAGCTTGGTGGACTCTCGCAATTCACCCCTCCACTTT
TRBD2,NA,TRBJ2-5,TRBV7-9,CASSSRGASGEGTQYF,TGTGCCAGCAGCTCACGCGGGGCTAGCGGGGAAGGGACCCAGTACTTC
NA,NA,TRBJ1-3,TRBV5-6,CASSLVGQPMDTIYF,TGTGCCAGCAGCTTGGTGGGACAACCGATGGACACCATATATTTT
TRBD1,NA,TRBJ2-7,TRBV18,CASSPAGTVMHEQYF,TGTGCCAGCTCACCTGCCGGGACAGTTATGCACGAGCAGTACTTC
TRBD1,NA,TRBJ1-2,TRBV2,CASSSRETGYGYTF,TGTGCCAGCAGTTCAAGGGAGACAGGGTATGGCTACACCTTC
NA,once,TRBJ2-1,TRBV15,CATSKVGGLTHNEQFF,TGTGCCACCAGCAAAGTAGGTGGACTAACTCACAATGAGCAGTTCTTC
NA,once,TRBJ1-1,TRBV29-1,CSVDGLLNTEAFF,TGCAGCGTTGATGGGCTCCTGAACACTGAAGCTTTCTTT
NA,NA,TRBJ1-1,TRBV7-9,CASSRTEAFF,TGTGCCAGCAGCCGCACTGAAGCTTTCTTT
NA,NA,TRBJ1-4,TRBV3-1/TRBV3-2,CASSQSGGDEKLFF,TGTGCCAGCAGCCAATCTGGAGGAGACGAAAAACTGTTTTTT
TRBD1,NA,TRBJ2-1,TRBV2,CASSRQGNEQFF,TGTGCCAGCAGTCGACAGGGCAATGAGCAGTTCTTC
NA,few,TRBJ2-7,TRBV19,CASSFGQSYEQYF,TGTGCCAGTAGTTTTGGGCAGTCCTACGAGCAGTACTTC
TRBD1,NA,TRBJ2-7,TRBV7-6,CASSLAPTGEYEQYF,TGTGCCAGCAGCTTAGCACCTACAGGGGAGTACGAGCAGTACTTC
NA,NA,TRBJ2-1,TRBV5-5,CASSLVGGGYNEQFF,TGTGCCAGCAGCTTGGTGGGAGGGGGTTACAATGAGCAGTTCTTC
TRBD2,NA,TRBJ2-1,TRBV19,CASSIGLSGRWQFF,TGTGCCAGTAGTATTGGGCTTAGCGGGAGGTGGCAGTTCTTC
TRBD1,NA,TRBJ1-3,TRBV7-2,CASSLEGASGNTIYF,TGTGCCAGCAGCTTAGAGGGGGCGTCGGGAAACACCATATATTTT
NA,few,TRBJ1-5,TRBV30,CAWSVQGQPQHF,TGTGCCTGGAGTGTACAGGGACAGCCCCAGCATTTT
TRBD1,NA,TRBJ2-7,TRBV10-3,CAISVFGTGGSSYEQYF,TGTGCCATCAGTGTTTTTGGGACAGGGGGTTCCTCCTACGAGCAGTACTTC
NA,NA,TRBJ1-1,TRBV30,CAWIVDREAFF,TGTGCCTGGATAGTTGACAGGGAAGCTTTCTTT
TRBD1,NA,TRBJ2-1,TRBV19,CASPGQLYNEQFF,TGTGCCAGTCCGGGACAGCTCTACAATGAGCAGTTCTTC
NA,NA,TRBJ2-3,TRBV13,CASSLAGELAATDTQYF,TGTGCCAGCAGCTTAGCTGGCGAACTAGCCGCCACAGATACGCAGTATTTT
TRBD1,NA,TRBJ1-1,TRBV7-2,CASSFIQGAGNTEAFF,TGTGCCAGCAGTTTTATCCAGGGGGCAGGGAACACTGAAGCTTTCTTT
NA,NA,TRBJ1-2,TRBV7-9,CASSDGAYGYTF,TGTGCCAGCAGCGACGGAGCCTATGGCTACACCTTC
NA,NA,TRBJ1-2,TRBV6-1,CASSEKDAGGYTF,TGTGCCAGCAGTGAAAAGGACGCAGGGGGCTACACCTTC
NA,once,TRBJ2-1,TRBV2,CASKGLIYNEQFF,TGTGCCAGCAAGGGGCTTATCTACAATGAGCAGTTCTTC
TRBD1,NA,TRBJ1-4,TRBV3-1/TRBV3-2,CASSQARTGGGEKLFF,TGTGCCAGCAGCCAAGCAAGGACAGGGGGGGGCGAAAAACTGTTTTTT